This T cell receptor (beta chain) was obtained from a study of identical twins. TCRdb analysed the 5' RACE reads with MiXCR anew, one entry per CDR3 protein. This table holds 690,000 or so distinct CDR3 sequences, around 8.3% found once. Regarding this clonotype: Its antigen is not known.

Notes on the study in general: Less excess twin sharing appeared in beta out-of-frame sequences. Abundant cord blood beta clonotypes carried fewer insertions; memory repertoires showed none. The study reached conclusions through statistical analysis that was cross-sectional, not following the same donors.

There are 14 residues in the CDR3. V dropped 8 bases and J dropped 3 bases, with 17 bases sitting between them. Germline lookup yields CDR1 DFQATT and CDR2 SNEGSKA (reference sequence). These data were also reused for a study on yellow fever vaccine responses in identical twins. That work contributes: As reported, the vaccine T cell response of twins seemed partly convergent and partly personalized.

Sequenced input: PBMCs. The receptor was derived from a woman aged 18-30 years in good health. This chain uses TRBV20-1 with TRBJ2-1; TRBD2 is a possible D gene (5 bases). The CDR3 bases are TGCAGTCCATTTACTAGGAGCGGCTACAATGAGCAGTTCTTC. Translation gives CSPFTRSGYNEQFF.